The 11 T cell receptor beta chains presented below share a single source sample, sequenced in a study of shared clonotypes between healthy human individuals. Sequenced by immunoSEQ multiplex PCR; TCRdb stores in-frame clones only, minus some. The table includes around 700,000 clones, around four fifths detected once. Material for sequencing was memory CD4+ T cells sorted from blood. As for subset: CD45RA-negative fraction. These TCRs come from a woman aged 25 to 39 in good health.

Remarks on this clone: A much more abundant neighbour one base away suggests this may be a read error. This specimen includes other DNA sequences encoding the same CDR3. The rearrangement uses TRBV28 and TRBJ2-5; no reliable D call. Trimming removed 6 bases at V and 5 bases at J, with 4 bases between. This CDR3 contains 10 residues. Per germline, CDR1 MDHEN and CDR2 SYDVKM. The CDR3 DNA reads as TGTGCCAGCAGACAGGAGACCCAGTACTTC. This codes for CASRQETQYF.

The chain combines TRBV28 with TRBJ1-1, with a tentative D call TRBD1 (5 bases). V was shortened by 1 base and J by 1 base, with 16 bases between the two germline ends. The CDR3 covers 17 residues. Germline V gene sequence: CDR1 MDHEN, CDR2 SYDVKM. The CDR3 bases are TGTGCCAGCAGTTTATACACGACGGGACGGGGGAACACTGAAGCTTTCTTT. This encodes CASSLYTTGRGNTEAFF.

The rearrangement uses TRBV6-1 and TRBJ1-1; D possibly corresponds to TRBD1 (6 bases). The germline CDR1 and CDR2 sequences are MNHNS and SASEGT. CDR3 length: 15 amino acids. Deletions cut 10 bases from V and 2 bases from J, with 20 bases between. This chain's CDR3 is CATIRGGQLNTEAFF. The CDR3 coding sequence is TGTGCCACCATAAGGGGGGGACAACTAAACACTGAAGCTTTCTTT.

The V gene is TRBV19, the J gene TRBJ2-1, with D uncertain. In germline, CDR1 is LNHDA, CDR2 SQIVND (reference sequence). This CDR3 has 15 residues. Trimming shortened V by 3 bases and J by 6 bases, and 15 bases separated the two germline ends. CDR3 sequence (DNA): TGTGCCAGTAGTATGAGAGCCCCGGGTGCCAATGAGCAGTTCTTC. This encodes CASSMRAPGANEQFF.

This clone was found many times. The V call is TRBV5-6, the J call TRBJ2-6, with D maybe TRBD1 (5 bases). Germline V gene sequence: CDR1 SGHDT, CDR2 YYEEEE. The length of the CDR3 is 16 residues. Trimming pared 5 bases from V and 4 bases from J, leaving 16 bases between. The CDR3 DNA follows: TGTGCCAGCAGGATGATGGGGCGACCCGGGGCCAACGTCCTGACTTTC. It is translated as CASRMMGRPGANVLTF.

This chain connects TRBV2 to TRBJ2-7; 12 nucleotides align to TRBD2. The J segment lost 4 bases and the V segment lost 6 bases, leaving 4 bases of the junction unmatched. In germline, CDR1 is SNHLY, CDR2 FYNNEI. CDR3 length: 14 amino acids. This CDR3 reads CASRAGLAGYEQYF. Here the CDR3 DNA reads TGTGCCAGCAGAGCGGGACTAGCGGGTTACGAGCAGTACTTC.

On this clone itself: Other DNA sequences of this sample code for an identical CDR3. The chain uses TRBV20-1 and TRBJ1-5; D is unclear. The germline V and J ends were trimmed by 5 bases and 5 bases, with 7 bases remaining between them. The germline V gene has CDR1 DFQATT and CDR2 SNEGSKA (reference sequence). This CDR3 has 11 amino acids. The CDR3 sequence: CSAGGHQPQHF. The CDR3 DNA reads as TGCAGTGCTGGAGGTCATCAGCCCCAGCATTTT.

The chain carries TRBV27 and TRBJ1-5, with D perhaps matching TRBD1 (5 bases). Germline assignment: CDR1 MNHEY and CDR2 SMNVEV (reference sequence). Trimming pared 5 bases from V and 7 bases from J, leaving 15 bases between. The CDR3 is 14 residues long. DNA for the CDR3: TGTGCCAGCAGTCCAGCCCCGGGGGACCAGCCCCAGCATTTT. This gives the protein CASSPAPGDQPQHF.

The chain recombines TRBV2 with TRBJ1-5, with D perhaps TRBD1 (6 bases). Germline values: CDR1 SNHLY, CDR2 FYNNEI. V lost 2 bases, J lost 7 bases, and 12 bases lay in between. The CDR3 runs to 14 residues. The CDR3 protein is CASSEQGGGQPQHF. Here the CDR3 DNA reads TGTGCCAGCAGTGAACAAGGGGGAGGCCAGCCCCAGCATTTT. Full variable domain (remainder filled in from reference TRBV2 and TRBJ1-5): EPEVTQTPSHQVTQMGQEVILRCVPISNHLYFYWYRQILGQKVEFLVSFYNNEISEKSEIFDDQFSVERPDGSNFTLKIRSTKLEDSAMYFCASSEQGGGQPQHFGDGTRLSIL.

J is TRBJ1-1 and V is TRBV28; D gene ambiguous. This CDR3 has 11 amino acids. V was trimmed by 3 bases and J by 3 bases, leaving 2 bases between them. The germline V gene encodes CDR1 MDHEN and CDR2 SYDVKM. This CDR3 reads CASSFDTEAFF. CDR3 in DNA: TGTGCCAGCAGTTTTGACACTGAAGCTTTCTTT.

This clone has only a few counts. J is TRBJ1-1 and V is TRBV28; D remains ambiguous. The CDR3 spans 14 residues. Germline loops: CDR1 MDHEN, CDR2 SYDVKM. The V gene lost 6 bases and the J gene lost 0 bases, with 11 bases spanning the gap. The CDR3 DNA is TGTGCCAGCAGACCGACACATATGAACACTGAAGCTTTCTTT. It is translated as CASRPTHMNTEAFF.